Shown below are 11 T cell receptor beta chains from a single sample sequenced in a study of response to subunit inactivated influenza vaccine. Each CDR3 protein is one row after TCRdb ran MiXCR on the RT-PCR reads. In the table there are 700,000 to 800,000 distinct CDR3 sequences, 18% of which are singletons. The sequencing used PBMCs from blood, collected about 5 days after vaccination. These receptor sequences come from a man between 45 and 60 years old who received an inactivated influenza vaccine.

The table lists this clonotype with a few counts. The V gene is TRBV7-2, the J gene TRBJ2-3, with D unclear. Trimming removed 3 bases from V and 6 bases from J, with 13 bases in between. The germline V gene encodes CDR1 SGHTA and CDR2 FQGNSA. The CDR3 has 14 residues. CDR3 nucleotide sequence: TGTGCCAGCAGCTTGTCCCAAAGATCGGATACGCAGTATTTT. Translated, it gives CASSLSQRSDTQYF. The whole variable domain, filled in from reference TRBV7-2 and TRBJ2-3, reads GAGVSQSPSNKVTEKGKDVELRCDPISGHTALYWYRQSLGQGLEFLIYFQGNSAPDKSGLPSDRFSAERTGGSVSTLTIQRTQQEDSAVYLCASSLSQRSDTQYFGPGTRLTVL.

V usage is TRBV27 and J usage is TRBJ2-7; D unclear. The germline CDR1 and CDR2 sequences are MNHEY and SMNVEV (reference sequence). V lost 0 bases to trimming and J lost 2 bases, with 17 bases between them. The CDR3 covers 17 residues. The CDR3 reads CASSLSGGRSLPYEQYF. DNA for the CDR3: TGTGCCAGCAGTTTATCGGGCGGCCGGAGTCTACCCTACGAGCAGTACTTC.

Comment on this clonotype: An end of the junction differs from the germline gene, which may be a read error. V gene TRBV7-9 combines with J gene TRBJ1-2; D remains unclear. Germline CDR1 and CDR2: SEHNR and FQNEAQ (reference sequence). The CDR3 is 12 amino acids. The DNA of the CDR3 is TGTGCCAGCAGCTCATCGGTGGACCGACGATACTTC. Translating it yields CASSSSVDRRYF.

This clonotype appeared a few times. The chain links TRBV29-1 to TRBJ2-6, with D maybe TRBD1 (5 bases). Between the trimmed V and J ends, which lost 3 bases and 13 bases, there was a span of 16 bases. The CDR3 consists of 13 residues. The germline gives CDR1 SQVTM, CDR2 ANQGSEA. CDR3 loop: CSVDRAGSKVLTF. For the CDR3, the DNA is TGCAGCGTTGACAGGGCCGGTTCTAAGGTCCTGACTTTC.

This clonotype was picked up a small number of times. The chain carries TRBV28 and TRBJ1-1, with 9 bases that match TRBD1. The CDR3 runs 16 residues. V gave up 5 bases and J gave up 4 bases; unmatched junction bases: 11. Per the germline V gene, CDR1 is MDHEN and CDR2 is SYDVKM. The CDR3 loop reads CASSPTVGQGFTEAFF. CDR3 in DNA: TGTGCCAGCAGTCCGACTGTGGGACAGGGATTCACTGAAGCTTTCTTT.

This clonotype was counted only a few times. The V gene is TRBV20-1, the J gene TRBJ2-2, with TRBD2 identical over 8 bases. CDR1 is DFQATT, CDR2 SNEGSKA, per germline (reference sequence). With 3 bases clipped from V and 3 bases from J, the junction kept 3 bases outside the gene matches. This CDR3 has 14 residues. The CDR3 DNA is TGCAGTGCTAGCGGGAGGGCCTACACCGGGGAGCTGTTTTTT. It is translated as CSASGRAYTGELFF.

There are a few counts of this clonotype. This chain links TRBV7-8 with TRBJ1-1; 8 nucleotides line up with TRBD1. Losses at the gene ends were 7 bases for V and 0 bases for J; bases not matched to a gene: 13. Germline V CDR1 and CDR2: SGHVS, FQNEAQ. This CDR3 comprises 17 residues. CDR3: CASIDGQGRNMNTEAFF. CDR3 sequence (DNA): TGTGCCAGCATCGATGGACAGGGACGTAACATGAACACTGAAGCTTTCTTT.

This clonotype has more than one count but fewer than ten. CDR3 coding DNA: TGTGCCAGCAGCTTACTTCCTAGCCCCACAGATACGCAGTATTTT. Residues: CASSLLPSPTDTQYF. J is TRBJ2-3 and V is TRBV11-2, with D perhaps TRBD2 (5 bases). Trimming left V 2 bases short and J 2 bases short, with 11 bases between. The germline V gene encodes CDR1 SGHAT and CDR2 FQNNGV. The CDR3 loop spans 15 amino acids.

In its sample, this clonotype was seen a few times. J is TRBJ1-2 and V is TRBV12-3 or TRBV12-4; the D gene is possibly TRBD1 (5 bases). The CDR3 length is 14 residues. Trimming removed 1 base at V and 3 bases at J, with 9 bases between. The CDR3 region is CASSLGGPDYGYTF. In nucleotides, the CDR3 is TGTGCCAGCAGTTTAGGGGGCCCAGACTATGGCTACACCTTC.

V usage is TRBV10-2 and J usage is TRBJ2-5; the match to TRBD2 covers 12 bases. Germline lookup yields CDR1 WSHSY and CDR2 SAAADI. The trim removed 5 bases at V and 3 bases at J, leaving 4 bases unmatched. The CDR3 runs to 15 residues. CDR3 residues: CASSRLAGGKETQYF. DNA of the CDR3: TGCGCCAGCAGTCGGCTAGCGGGAGGGAAAGAGACCCAGTACTTC.

This clonotype has more than one count but fewer than ten. The chain's CDR3 is CASSRARLSSGANVLTF. The CDR3 bases are TGTGCCAGCAGCCGGGCCAGATTGAGCTCTGGGGCCAACGTCCTGACTTTC. The chain couples TRBV5-8 to TRBJ2-6; D not resolved. The CDR3 is 17 residues long. Trimming removed 4 bases from V and 0 bases from J, with 14 bases in between. Germline V gene lookup returns CDR1 SGHTS and CDR2 YDEGEE.